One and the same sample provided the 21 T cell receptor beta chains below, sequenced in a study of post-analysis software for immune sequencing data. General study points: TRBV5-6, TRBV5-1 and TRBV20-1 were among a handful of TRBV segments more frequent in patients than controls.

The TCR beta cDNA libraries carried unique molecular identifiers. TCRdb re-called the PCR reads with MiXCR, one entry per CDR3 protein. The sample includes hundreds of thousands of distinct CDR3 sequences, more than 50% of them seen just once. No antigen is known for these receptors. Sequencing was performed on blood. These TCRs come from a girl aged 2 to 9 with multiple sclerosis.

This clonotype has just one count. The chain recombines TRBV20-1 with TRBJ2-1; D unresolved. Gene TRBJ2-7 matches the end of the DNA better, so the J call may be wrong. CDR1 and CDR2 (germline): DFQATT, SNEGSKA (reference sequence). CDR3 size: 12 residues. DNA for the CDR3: TGCAGTGCTAGAGATGTCGCGAGGGAGCAGTACTTC. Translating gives CSARDVAREQYF.

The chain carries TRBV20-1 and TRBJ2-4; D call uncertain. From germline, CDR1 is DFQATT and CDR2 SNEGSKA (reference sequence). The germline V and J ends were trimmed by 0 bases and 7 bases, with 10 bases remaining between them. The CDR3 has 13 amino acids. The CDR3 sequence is CSARDLDWNIQYF. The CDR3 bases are TGCAGTGCTAGAGATCTGGATTGGAACATTCAGTACTTC.

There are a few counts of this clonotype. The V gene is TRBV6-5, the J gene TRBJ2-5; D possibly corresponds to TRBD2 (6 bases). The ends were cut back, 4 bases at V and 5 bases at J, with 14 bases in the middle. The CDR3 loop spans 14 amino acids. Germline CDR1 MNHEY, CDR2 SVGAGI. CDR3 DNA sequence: TGTGCCAGCAGTTCCCATGGGGGGTGGGAGACCCAGTACTTC. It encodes CASSSHGGWETQYF.

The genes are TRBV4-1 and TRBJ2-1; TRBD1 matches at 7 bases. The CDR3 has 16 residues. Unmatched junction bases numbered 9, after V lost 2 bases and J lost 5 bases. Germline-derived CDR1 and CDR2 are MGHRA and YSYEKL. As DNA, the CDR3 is TGCGCCAGCAGCCAAAGGGGGCCAGGGCGTGACAATGAGCAGTTCTTC. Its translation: CASSQRGPGRDNEQFF.

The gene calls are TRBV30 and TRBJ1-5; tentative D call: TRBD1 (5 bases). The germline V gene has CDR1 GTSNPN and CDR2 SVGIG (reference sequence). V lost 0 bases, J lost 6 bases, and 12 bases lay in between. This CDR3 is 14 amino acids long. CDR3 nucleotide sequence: TGTGCCTGGAGTGTCCAGGGAGATACTCAGCCCCAGCATTTT. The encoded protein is CAWSVQGDTQPQHF.

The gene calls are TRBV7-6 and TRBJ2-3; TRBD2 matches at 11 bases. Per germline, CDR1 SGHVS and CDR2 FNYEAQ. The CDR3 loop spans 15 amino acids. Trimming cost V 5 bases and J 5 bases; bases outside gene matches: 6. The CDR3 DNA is TGTGCCAGCAGCACTAGCGGGAGTTCTAGAGATACGCAGTATTTT. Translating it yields CASSTSGSSRDTQYF.

CDR3 coding DNA: TGCAGTGCGAACCCAACTAGCGGGGGGTACAATGAGCAGTTCTTC. Translation gives CSANPTSGGYNEQFF. The V and J genes are TRBV20-1 and TRBJ2-1; 12 nucleotides match TRBD2. Germline values: CDR1 DFQATT, CDR2 SNEGSKA (reference sequence). The CDR3 is 15 amino acids. Germline trimming cut 6 bases from V and 4 bases from J; bases unmatched to any gene: 7.

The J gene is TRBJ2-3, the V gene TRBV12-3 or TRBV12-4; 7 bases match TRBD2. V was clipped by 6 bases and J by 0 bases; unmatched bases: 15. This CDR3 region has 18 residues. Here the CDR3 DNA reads TGTGCCAGCAGCGAAGCCCCTGAGACTAGCCCCAGCACAGATACGCAGTATTTT. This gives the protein CASSEAPETSPSTDTQYF.

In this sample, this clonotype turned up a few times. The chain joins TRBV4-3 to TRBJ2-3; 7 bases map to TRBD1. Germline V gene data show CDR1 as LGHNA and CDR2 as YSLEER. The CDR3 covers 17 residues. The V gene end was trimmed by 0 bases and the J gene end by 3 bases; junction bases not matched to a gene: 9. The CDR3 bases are TGCGCCAGCAGCCAAGATATCGGGACAGCCGTTACAGATACGCAGTATTTT. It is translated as CASSQDIGTAVTDTQYF.

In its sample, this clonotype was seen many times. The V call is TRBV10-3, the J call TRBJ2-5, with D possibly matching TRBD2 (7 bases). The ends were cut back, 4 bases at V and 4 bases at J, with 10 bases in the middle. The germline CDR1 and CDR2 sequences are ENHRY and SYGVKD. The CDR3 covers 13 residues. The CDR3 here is CAISAGGGETQYF. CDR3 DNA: TGTGCCATCAGTGCGGGGGGCGGAGAGACCCAGTACTTC.

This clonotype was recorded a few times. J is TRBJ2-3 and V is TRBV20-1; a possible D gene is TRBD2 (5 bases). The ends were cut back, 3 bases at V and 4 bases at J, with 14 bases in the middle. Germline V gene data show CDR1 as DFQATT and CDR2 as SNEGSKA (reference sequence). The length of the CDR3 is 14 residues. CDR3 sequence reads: CSASTAVEADTQYF. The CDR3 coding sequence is TGCAGTGCTAGTACAGCGGTAGAGGCAGATACGCAGTATTTT.

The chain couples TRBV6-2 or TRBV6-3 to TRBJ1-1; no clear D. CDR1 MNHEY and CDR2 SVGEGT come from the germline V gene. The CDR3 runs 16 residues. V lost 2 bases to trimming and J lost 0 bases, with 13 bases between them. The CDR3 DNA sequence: TGTGCCAGCAGTTACCGGGTTGAAACCTTGAACACTGAAGCTTTCTTT. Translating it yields CASSYRVETLNTEAFF.

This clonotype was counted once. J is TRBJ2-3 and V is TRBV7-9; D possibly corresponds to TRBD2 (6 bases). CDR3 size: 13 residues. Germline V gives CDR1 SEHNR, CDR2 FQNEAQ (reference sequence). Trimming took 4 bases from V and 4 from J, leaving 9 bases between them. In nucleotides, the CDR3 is TGTGCCAGCAGCTATACTAGCCCAGATACGCAGTATTTT. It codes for CASSYTSPDTQYF.

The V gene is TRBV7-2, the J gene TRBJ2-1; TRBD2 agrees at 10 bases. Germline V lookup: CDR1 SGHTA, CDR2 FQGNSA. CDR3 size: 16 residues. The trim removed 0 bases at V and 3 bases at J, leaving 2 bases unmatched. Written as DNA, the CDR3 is TGTGCCAGCAGCTTAGCCGTAGCGGGAGGCTACAATGAGCAGTTCTTC. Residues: CASSLAVAGGYNEQFF.

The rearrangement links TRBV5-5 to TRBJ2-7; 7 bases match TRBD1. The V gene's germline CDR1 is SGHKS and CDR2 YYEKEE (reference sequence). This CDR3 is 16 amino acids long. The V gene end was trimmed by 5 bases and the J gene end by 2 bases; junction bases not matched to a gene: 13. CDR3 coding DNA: TGTGCCAGCAGGCCCACCGGGACAGCCCCGACCTACGAGCAGTACTTC. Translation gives CASRPTGTAPTYEQYF.

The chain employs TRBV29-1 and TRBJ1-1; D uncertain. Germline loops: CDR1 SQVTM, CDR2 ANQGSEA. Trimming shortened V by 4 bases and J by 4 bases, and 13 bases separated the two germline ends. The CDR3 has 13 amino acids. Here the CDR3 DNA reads TGCAGCGTTGTTGGGAGTTTGGGCACTGAAGCTTTCTTT. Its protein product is CSVVGSLGTEAFF.

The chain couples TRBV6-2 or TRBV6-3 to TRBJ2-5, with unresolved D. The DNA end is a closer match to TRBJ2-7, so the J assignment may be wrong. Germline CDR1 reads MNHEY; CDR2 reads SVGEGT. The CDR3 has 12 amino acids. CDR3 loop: CASSPSTYEQYF. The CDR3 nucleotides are TGTGCCAGCAGTCCCAGTACCTACGAGCAGTACTTC.

For the CDR3, the DNA is TGTGCCAGCAGTGATGGACTAGCGGGAGGAAGTACAATGAGGCAGTTCTTC. It yields the protein CASSDGLAGGSTMRQFF. The chain joins TRBV9 to TRBJ2-1, with TRBD2 matching over 14 bases. Germline CDR1 reads SGDLS; CDR2 reads YYNGEE. V dropped 5 bases and J dropped 12; count of bases not matched to a gene: 16. The CDR3 loop spans 17 amino acids.

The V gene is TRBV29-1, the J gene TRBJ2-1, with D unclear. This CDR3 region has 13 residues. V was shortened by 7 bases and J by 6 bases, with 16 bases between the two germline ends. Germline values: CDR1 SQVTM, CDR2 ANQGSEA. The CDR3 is CSAPVPVGNEQFF. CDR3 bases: TGCAGCGCTCCCGTGCCGGTGGGCAATGAGCAGTTCTTC.

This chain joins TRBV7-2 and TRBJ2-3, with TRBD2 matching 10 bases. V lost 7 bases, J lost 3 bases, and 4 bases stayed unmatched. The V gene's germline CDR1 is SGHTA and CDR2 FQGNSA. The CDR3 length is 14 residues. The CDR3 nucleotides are TGTGCCAGCACCCCGGGACTAGCGACAGATACGCAGTATTTT. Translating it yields CASTPGLATDTQYF.

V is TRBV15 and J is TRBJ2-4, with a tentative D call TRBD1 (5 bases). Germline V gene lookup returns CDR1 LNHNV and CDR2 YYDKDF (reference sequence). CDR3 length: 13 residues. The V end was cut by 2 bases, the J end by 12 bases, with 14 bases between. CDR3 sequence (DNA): TGTGCCACCAGCAGACAAAGGACGGACAATCAGTACTTC. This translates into CATSRQRTDNQYF.